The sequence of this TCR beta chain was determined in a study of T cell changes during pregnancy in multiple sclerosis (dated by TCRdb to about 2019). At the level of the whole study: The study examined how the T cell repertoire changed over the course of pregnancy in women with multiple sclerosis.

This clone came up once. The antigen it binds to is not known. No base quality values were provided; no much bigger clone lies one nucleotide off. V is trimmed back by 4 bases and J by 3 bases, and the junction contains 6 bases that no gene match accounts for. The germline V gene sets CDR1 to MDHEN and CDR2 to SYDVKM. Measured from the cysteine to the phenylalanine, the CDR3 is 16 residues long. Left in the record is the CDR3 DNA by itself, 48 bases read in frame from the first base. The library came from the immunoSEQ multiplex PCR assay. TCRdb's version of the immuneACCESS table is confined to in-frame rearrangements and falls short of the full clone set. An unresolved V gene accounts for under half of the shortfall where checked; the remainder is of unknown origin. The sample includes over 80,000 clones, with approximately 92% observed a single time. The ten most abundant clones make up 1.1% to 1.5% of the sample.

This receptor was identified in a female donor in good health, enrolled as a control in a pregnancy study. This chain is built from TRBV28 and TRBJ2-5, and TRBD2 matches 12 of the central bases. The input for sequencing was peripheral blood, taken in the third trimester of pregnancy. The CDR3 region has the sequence CASSSGLAGSEETQYF. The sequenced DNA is TGTGCCAGCAGTTCAGGACTAGCGGGATCGGAAGAGACCCAGTACTTC.